Listed below are T cell receptor beta chains from one sample, sequenced in a study of response to subunit inactivated influenza vaccine. TCRdb independently ran MiXCR on the RT-PCR reads; one entry per CDR3 protein. The sample contains 450,000 to 700,000 distinct CDR3 sequences, 11% to 15% of which appear only once. This sample comprised PBMCs from blood, obtained 11 to 12 days after vaccination. These TCRs come from a man over 45 who received an inactivated influenza vaccine. Both conserved end residues are part of each CDR3. A D gene is named only where the DNA matches it firmly. Expanded clones are given a class, and other clones once, few, many or no size at all.

cdr3_length | d_call | clone_size | j_call | v_call | cdr3_nt | cdr3_aa
15 | NA | few | TRBJ2-5 | TRBV5-1 | TGCGCCAGCAGCTTGTCACTAACAGGTGCCGAGACCCAGTACTTC | CASSLSLTGAETQYF
15 | NA | NA | TRBJ1-1 | TRBV20-1 | TGCAGTGCTCGGGGGAGTGACCTCATGAACACTGAAGCTTTCTTT | CSARGSDLMNTEAFF
13 | NA | NA | TRBJ1-5 | TRBV12-3/TRBV12-4 | TGTGCCAGCAGTGGGCGGGATGCGGGGCCCCAGCATTTT | CASSGRDAGPQHF
15 | NA | few | TRBJ2-7 | TRBV7-8 | TGTGCCAGCAGCTTAGCAGGGGGGTCGGCCTACGAGCAGTACTTC | CASSLAGGSAYEQYF
13 | NA | NA | TRBJ1-1 | TRBV28 | TGTGCCATCCGAGCCGGGGGTGTTACTGAAGCTTTCTTT | CAIRAGGVTEAFF
16 | NA | NA | TRBJ2-1 | TRBV3-1 | TGTGCCAGCAGCCAAGAAACGCTAGGGACCGACAATGAGCAGTTCTTC | CASSQETLGTDNEQFF
15 | NA | few | TRBJ2-1 | TRBV18 | TGTGCCAGCTCACCATCGGGGGCGCGCTTAAATGAGCAGTTCTTC | CASSPSGARLNEQFF
17 | NA | NA | TRBJ2-3 | TRBV7-9 | TGTGCCAGCAGCTCCAGAGGTGGGCAGGGTCGCACAGATACGCAGTATTTT | CASSSRGGQGRTDTQYF
13 | NA | NA | TRBJ2-5 | TRBV20-1 | TGCAGTGCTACCACGGGGCTGCAAGAGACCCAGTACTTC | CSATTGLQETQYF
15 | TRBD1 | NA | TRBJ2-5 | TRBV28 | TGTGCCAGCAGCCCCGGGACAGGGGATAGAGAGACCCAGTACTTC | CASSPGTGDRETQYF
14 | NA | NA | TRBJ1-1 | TRBV29-1 | TGCAGCGCTAAGGGACCAACAGCGAACACTGAAGCTTTCTTT | CSAKGPTANTEAFF
16 | NA | NA | TRBJ1-5 | TRBV5-5 | TGTGCCAGCAGCTTGAAACCAGGGGATTCAAGACAGCCCCAGCATTTT | CASSLKPGDSRQPQHF
16 | NA | NA | TRBJ2-7 | TRBV4-2 | TGTGCCAGCAGTCTAAGGATGGGGGATAACTCCTACGAGCAGTACTTC | CASSLRMGDNSYEQYF
16 | NA | NA | TRBJ2-2 | TRBV5-1 | TGCGCCAGCAGCTTGCTGGGCCACCTCATCACCGGGGAGCTGTTTTTT | CASSLLGHLITGELFF
17 | NA | NA | TRBJ1-6 | TRBV7-9 | TGTGCCAGCAGCTCCCGACCCTTACTTGGGGATAATTCACCCCTCCACTTT | CASSSRPLLGDNSPLHF
15 | NA | few | TRBJ1-1 | TRBV14 | TGTGCCAGCAGCCAAGACCGGGGGGGAGGCGCTGAAGCTTTCTTT | CASSQDRGGGAEAFF
12 | NA | NA | TRBJ2-5 | TRBV7-9 | TGTGCCAGCAGCCGGTACAGAGAGACCCAGTACTTC | CASSRYRETQYF
14 | TRBD1 | NA | TRBJ2-3 | TRBV28 | TGTGCCAGCAGTTCCTGGACAGGGCAAGATACGCAGTATTTT | CASSSWTGQDTQYF
15 | TRBD2 | few | TRBJ2-2 | TRBV3-1 | TGTGCCAGCAGCCAAAGCGGGGGGGCTGCCGGGGAGCTGTTTTTT | CASSQSGGAAGELFF
13 | NA | many | TRBJ1-2 | TRBV18 | TGTGCCAGCTCAGAAGGGCCGGACTATGGCTACACCTTC | CASSEGPDYGYTF
16 | NA | NA | TRBJ2-7 | TRBV5-1 | TGCGCCAGCAGCATTAGACAGGACCTTCGTGGCTACGAGCAGTACTTC | CASSIRQDLRGYEQYF
14 | NA | many | TRBJ2-3 | TRBV7-2 | TGTGCCAGCAGCTTAGGCGTCGCCACAGATACGCAGTATTTT | CASSLGVATDTQYF
12 | NA | NA | TRBJ1-5 | TRBV29-1 | TGCAGCCAGCCTGGGACGGATCAGCCCCAGCATTTT | CSQPGTDQPQHF
16 | TRBD1 | NA | TRBJ2-5 | TRBV18 | TGTGCCAGCTCACCACCGGGACAGGGGTCGAAAGAGACCCAGTACTTC | CASSPPGQGSKETQYF
17 | TRBD1 | few | TRBJ1-6 | TRBV19 | TGTGCCAGTAGTATCGACCACGGACAGGCCCAAAATTCACCCCTCCACTTT | CASSIDHGQAQNSPLHF
12 | NA | few | TRBJ2-3 | TRBV10-3 | TGTGCCATCAGCGTCGCGGGAGATACGCAGTATTTT | CAISVAGDTQYF
15 | NA | few | TRBJ2-7 | TRBV5-1 | TGCGCCAGCAGCTTGGAACTCAGGGGAAAAGGCGAGCAGTACTTC | CASSLELRGKGEQYF
16 | TRBD1 | NA | TRBJ2-1 | TRBV19 | TGTGCCAGTAGTCCGGACAGGTCGAGCTCCTACAATGAGCAGTTCTTC | CASSPDRSSSYNEQFF
11 | TRBD1 | NA | TRBJ1-1 | TRBV29-1 | TGCAGCGCCCGACAGGGGAACGAGGCTTTCTTT | CSARQGNEAFF
14 | NA | NA | TRBJ2-7 | TRBV27 | TGTGCCAGCAGTTTACAGGGTTCTTTCCACGAGCAGTACTTC | CASSLQGSFHEQYF
14 | TRBD2 | many | TRBJ2-1 | TRBV4-3 | TGCGCCAGCAGCCAGTCGACTAGCCCACATGAGCAGTTCTTC | CASSQSTSPHEQFF
15 | NA | NA | TRBJ2-2 | TRBV12-3/TRBV12-4 | TGTGCCAGCAGTTTCGCCGGTCCGAACACCGGGGAGCTGTTTTTT | CASSFAGPNTGELFF
13 | NA | NA | TRBJ1-1 | TRBV20-1 | TGCAGTGTGTCAAGGATCGGGGTCACTGAAGCTTTCTTT | CSVSRIGVTEAFF
15 | NA | NA | TRBJ2-1 | TRBV28 | TGTGCCAGCAGCCCAAGAGAGAGGCGCTACAATGAGCAGTTCTTC | CASSPRERRYNEQFF
15 | NA | NA | TRBJ1-1 | TRBV7-9 | TGTGCCAGCAGCCCAAGTGACAGACTTAACACTGAAGCTTTCTTT | CASSPSDRLNTEAFF
15 | TRBD2 | few | TRBJ2-2 | TRBV5-1 | TGCGCCAGCAGCTTGGACCTAGCGGGGACCGGGGAGCTGTTTTTT | CASSLDLAGTGELFF
12 | TRBD1 | NA | TRBJ2-2 | TRBV6-5 | TGTGCCACCACACAGGGGATCGGGGAGCTGCTTTTT | CATTQGIGELLF
17 | NA | few | TRBJ2-6 | TRBV6-1 | TGTGCCAGCATGCGGGACAGCCCCATCTCTGGGGCCAACGTCCTGACTTTC | CASMRDSPISGANVLTF
18 | TRBD2 | NA | TRBJ2-1 | TRBV11-1 | TGTGCCAGCAGCTTAGGACTAGCGGGAGTCAATAGGTACAATGAGCAGTTCTTC | CASSLGLAGVNRYNEQFF
13 | TRBD1 | few | TRBJ2-7 | TRBV29-1 | TGCAGCGTTGTGGGACAGGGGTCTGGCGAGCAGTACTTC | CSVVGQGSGEQYF
13 | NA | few | TRBJ2-7 | TRBV24-1 | TGTGCCACCAGTGATGCGGGCCTCTACGAGCAGTACTTC | CATSDAGLYEQYF